The 20 T cell receptor beta chains in this list originate from one sample, sequenced in a study of T-cell reconstitution after alpha-beta-depleted transplantation in children. Preparing the TCRbeta library involved the use of unique molecular identifiers. TCRdb processed the PCR reads anew with MiXCR; each CDR3 protein has one entry. The top ten clones hold more than 7% of a sample with about 110,000 distinct CDR3 sequences, 10% of them seen once. The sequences come from PBMCs from the stem cell graft donor, collected from the stem cell graft. These receptors originate from a human donor who donated a stem cell graft to a child with acute lymphoblastic leukemia.

There are many counts of this clonotype. This chain links TRBV5-1 with TRBJ2-1; 10 positions match TRBD1. This CDR3 contains 17 residues. The V gene end was trimmed by 3 bases and the J gene end by 5 bases; junction bases not matched to a gene: 11. From germline, CDR1 is SGHRS and CDR2 YFSETQ. Written as DNA, the CDR3 is TGCGCCAGCAGCTCGGGGACAGGGGCCCTGTTCGACAATGAGCAGTTCTTC. This gives the protein CASSSGTGALFDNEQFF.

This clonotype was picked up many times. The chain recombines TRBV5-1 with TRBJ2-3, with 8 bases lining up with TRBD1. There are 14 residues in the CDR3. Per the germline V gene, CDR1 is SGHRS and CDR2 is YFSETQ. Losses at the gene ends were 4 bases for V and 4 bases for J; bases not matched to a gene: 5. The CDR3, as DNA: TGCGCCAGCAGCACAGGACAGGGATCAGATACGCAGTATTTT. It codes for CASSTGQGSDTQYF. Using reference TRBV5-1 and TRBJ2-3 for the parts outside the CDR3, the full variable domain is KAGVTQTPRYLIKTRGQQVTLSCSPISGHRSVSWYQQTPGQGLQFLFEYFSETQRNKGNFPGRFSGRQFSNSRSEMNVSTLELGDSALYLCASSTGQGSDTQYFGPGTRLTVL.

On this clonotype itself: A single base separates this from a much larger clone, so it may be a read error. The V gene is TRBV11-2, the J gene TRBJ2-7; maybe TRBD2 (6 bases). The CDR3 is 13 amino acids. The V gene lost 9 bases and the J gene lost 6 bases, with 18 bases spanning the gap. Germline values: CDR1 SGHAT, CDR2 FQNNGV. The CDR3 reads CASLVTFGGEQYF. For the CDR3, the DNA is TGTGCCAGTTTAGTGACATTCGGGGGCGAGCAGTACTTC. The variable domain in full, with the rest retrieved from reference TRBV11-2 and TRBJ2-7, is EAGVAQSPRYKIIEKRQSVAFWCNPISGHATLYWYQQILGQGPKLLIQFQNNGVVDDSQLPKDRFSAERLKGVDSTLKIQPAKLEDSAVYLCASLVTFGGEQYFGPGTRLTVT.

This sequence joins TRBV6-1 and TRBJ2-2, with 13 positions matching TRBD2. V shed 4 bases, J shed 5 bases, and the junction held 7 bases outside the gene matches. The germline CDR1 and CDR2 sequences are MNHNS and SASEGT. The CDR3 is 17 residues long. CDR3 sequence: CASSGTSGSPGTGELFF. The CDR3 nucleotides read TGTGCCAGCAGTGGGACTAGCGGGAGCCCTGGGACCGGGGAGCTGTTTTTT.

This clonotype occurred many times. The chain is built from TRBV5-1 and TRBJ2-6; possibly TRBD2 for D (6 bases). There are 17 residues in the CDR3. CDR1 and CDR2 (germline): SGHRS, YFSETQ. V was pared by 2 bases and J by 0 bases, with 12 bases between. The CDR3 loop is CASSLGVGSSGANVLTF. The CDR3 DNA reads TGCGCCAGCAGCTTAGGTGTCGGGAGCTCTGGGGCCAACGTCCTGACTTTC.

In its sample, this clonotype was seen many times. J is TRBJ2-5 and V is TRBV7-2; TRBD1 is a possible D gene (5 bases). The CDR3 contains 14 residues. Germline values: CDR1 SGHTA, CDR2 FQGNSA. V was clipped by 4 bases and J by 4 bases, with 13 bases between them. CDR3 loop: CASSSPGFSETQYF. DNA of the CDR3: TGTGCCAGCAGCTCCCCAGGGTTCTCAGAGACCCAGTACTTC.

Concerning this clonotype: A clone one base away is much larger, so this may be a read error. This chain joins TRBV5-1 and TRBJ1-2; 7 bases are shared with TRBD1. V was pared by 1 base and J by 6 bases, with 6 bases of the junction left unmatched. The V gene's germline CDR1 is SGHRS and CDR2 YFSETQ. CDR3 length: 14 residues. CDR3 bases: TGCGCCAGCAGCTTGCCCGGTACAGGGGATGGCTACACCTTC. Translation: CASSLPGTGDGYTF.

In its sample, this clonotype was seen many times. The chain recombines TRBV19 with TRBJ1-5; possibly TRBD1 for D (5 bases). Germline V CDR1 and CDR2: LNHDA, SQIVND (reference sequence). The CDR3 runs 16 residues. V gave up 2 bases and J gave up 11 bases, with 22 bases separating them. Here the CDR3 reads CASSIPRQGGIEAQHF. The CDR3 DNA reads as TGTGCCAGTAGTATACCCCGGCAGGGAGGAATTGAGGCCCAGCATTTT.

This clonotype was detected many times. The rearrangement links TRBV7-2 to TRBJ1-1; 9 positions agree with TRBD1. The CDR3 extends over 14 amino acids. V dropped 5 bases and J dropped 11; count of bases not matched to a gene: 12. Germline CDR1 reads SGHTA; CDR2 reads FQGNSA. CDR3 in amino acids: CASSPGTGISGAFF. DNA for the CDR3: TGTGCCAGCAGCCCCGGGACAGGGATTAGTGGGGCTTTCTTT.

On this clonotype: With a much larger clone just one base away, this may be a read error. J is TRBJ2-4 and V is TRBV5-1, with D possibly being TRBD2 (6 bases). The CDR3 consists of 15 residues. Germline V gene sequence: CDR1 SGHRS, CDR2 YFSETQ. The CDR3 nucleotides are TGCGCCAGCAGCTATACGACTAGTACCAAAAACAGTCAGTACTTC. This encodes CASSYTTSTKNSQYF.

In this sample, this clonotype turned up many times. V is TRBV6-1 and J is TRBJ2-5; tentatively, D is TRBD1 (6 bases). Germline CDR1 is MNHNS and CDR2 is SASEGT. With 4 bases removed from V and 5 bases from J, the gap between germline ends came to 11 bases. The CDR3 sequence is 13 residues long. Here the CDR3 reads CASSAQGEETQYF. In nucleotides, the CDR3 is TGTGCCAGCAGTGCACAGGGAGAGGAGACCCAGTACTTC.

The chain uses TRBV7-2 and TRBJ2-3; 8 bases are a match to TRBD1. Germline V lookup: CDR1 SGHTA, CDR2 FQGNSA. This CDR3 spans 15 amino acids. Trimming cost V 6 bases and J 1 base; bases outside gene matches: 6. CDR3 residues: CASSPDRVGTDTQYF. For the CDR3, the DNA is TGTGCCAGCAGTCCGGACAGGGTTGGCACAGATACGCAGTATTTT.

The table lists this clonotype with many counts. A much larger clone sits a single nucleotide away, making a read error possible. This rearrangement joins TRBV29-1 to TRBJ1-5; D ambiguous. The CDR3 runs to 14 residues. V lost 2 bases and J 0 bases, leaving 8 bases between the germline ends. CDR1 and CDR2 (germline): SQVTM, ANQGSEA. The CDR3 DNA sequence: TGCAGCGTTGAACTCTGGGGTAGCAATCAGCCCCAGCATTTT. It is translated as CSVELWGSNQPQHF.

This clonotype has ten or more counts. The chain is built from TRBV12-3 or TRBV12-4 and TRBJ2-7, with TRBD2 matching over 7 bases. With V trimmed by 11 bases and J by 3 bases, 4 bases remained unmatched. CDR3 length: 11 residues. The DNA for the CDR3 is TGTGCCTCTGGGGGGGGCTACGAGCAGTACTTC. The encoded protein is CASGGGYEQYF.

This clonotype showed up many times. The chain uses TRBV7-9 and TRBJ2-1; 7 bases are shared with TRBD1. CDR3 length: 12 residues. Looked up from germline, CDR1 is SEHNR and CDR2 is FQNEAQ (reference sequence). J lost 8 bases, V lost 5 bases, and 3 bases had no gene match. CDR3 in DNA: TGTGCCAGCAGCCGACAGGGCGATGAGCAGTTCTTC. Translated: CASSRQGDEQFF.

This clonotype was seen ten or more times. The V call is TRBV7-2, the J call TRBJ1-1; D unresolved. Germline V gene sequence: CDR1 SGHTA, CDR2 FQGNSA. The ends were cut back, 3 bases at V and 0 bases at J, with 5 bases in the middle. The CDR3 length is 13 residues. The CDR3 nucleotides read TGTGCCAGCAGCTTCTACTTGAACACTGAAGCTTTCTTT. Translating it yields CASSFYLNTEAFF.

In DNA form, the CDR3 reads TGTGCCAGCTCACCTGCGGAGACCCAGTACTTC. Its protein product is CASSPAETQYF. The gene calls are TRBV18 and TRBJ2-5; D call uncertain. Germline V CDR1 and CDR2: KGHSH, LQKENI. This CDR3 has 11 residues. Trimming took 3 bases from V and 5 from J, leaving 4 bases between them.

This clonotype appeared many times. This rearrangement joins TRBV15 to TRBJ2-1; maybe TRBD2 (5 bases). CDR3 length equals 14 residues. Trimming pared 0 bases from V and 9 bases from J, leaving 12 bases between. Germline CDR1 LNHNV, CDR2 YYDKDF (reference sequence). CDR3 sequence reads: CATSRDRRGFEQFF. As DNA, the CDR3 is TGTGCCACCAGCAGAGATCGGCGAGGGTTTGAGCAGTTCTTC.

This clonotype was seen ten or more times. This chain links TRBV20-1 with TRBJ1-2; TRBD1 is a possible D gene (6 bases). Trimming took off 5 bases at V and 4 bases at J, with 20 bases between the two ends. The CDR3 length is 15 residues. Germline V gene data show CDR1 as DFQATT and CDR2 as SNEGSKA (reference sequence). This CDR3 is CSAERSAGVAYGYTF. CDR3 coding DNA: TGCAGTGCTGAAAGATCTGCAGGGGTGGCCTATGGCTACACCTTC.

Many counts were recorded for this clonotype. The CDR3 protein is CASSNGHLSTNEKLFF. CDR3 in DNA: TGTGCCAGCAGCAACGGGCATCTTTCAACTAATGAAAAACTGTTTTTT. The rearrangement uses TRBV7-9 and TRBJ1-4; D call uncertain. Germline V gives CDR1 SEHNR, CDR2 FQNEAQ (reference sequence). CDR3 length equals 16 residues. V gave up 5 bases and J gave up 0 bases, with 13 bases separating them.